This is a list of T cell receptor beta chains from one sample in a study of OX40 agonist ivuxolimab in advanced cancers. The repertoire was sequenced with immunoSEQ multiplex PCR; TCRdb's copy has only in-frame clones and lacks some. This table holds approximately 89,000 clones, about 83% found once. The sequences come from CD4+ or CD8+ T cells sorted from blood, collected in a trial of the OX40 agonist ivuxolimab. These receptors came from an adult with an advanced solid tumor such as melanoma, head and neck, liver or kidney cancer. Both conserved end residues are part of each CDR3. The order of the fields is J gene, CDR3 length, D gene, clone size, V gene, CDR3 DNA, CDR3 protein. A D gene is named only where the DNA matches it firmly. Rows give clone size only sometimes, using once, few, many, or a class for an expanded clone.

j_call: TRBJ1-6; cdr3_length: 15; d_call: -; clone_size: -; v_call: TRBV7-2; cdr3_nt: TGTGCCAGCAGCTCCGGGTGGGGCGGTAATTCACCCCTCCACTTT; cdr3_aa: CASSSGWGGNSPLHF
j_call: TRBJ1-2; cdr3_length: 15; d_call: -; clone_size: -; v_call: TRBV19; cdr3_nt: TGTGCCAGTAGTATCCTAGCGAGAGGGGCGGATGGCTACACCTTC; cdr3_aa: CASSILARGADGYTF
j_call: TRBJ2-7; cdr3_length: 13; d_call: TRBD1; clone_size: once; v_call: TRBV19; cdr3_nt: TGTGCCAGTGTGCCGGGACAGGGCTACGAGCAGTACTTC; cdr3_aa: CASVPGQGYEQYF
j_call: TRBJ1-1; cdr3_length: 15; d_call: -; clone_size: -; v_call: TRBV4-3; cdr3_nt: TGCGCCAGCAGCCACCTGGGGGCCGGCCGCACTGAAGCTTTCTTT; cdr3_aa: CASSHLGAGRTEAFF
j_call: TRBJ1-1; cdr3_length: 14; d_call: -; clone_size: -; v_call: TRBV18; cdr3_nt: TGTGCCAGCTCACCGGGGGTGGCCGGCACTGAAGCTTTCTTT; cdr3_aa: CASSPGVAGTEAFF
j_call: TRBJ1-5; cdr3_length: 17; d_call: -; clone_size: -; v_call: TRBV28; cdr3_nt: TGTGCCAGCAATACCGACACAGGGATTTTAAGCAATCAGCCCCAGCATTTT; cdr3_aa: CASNTDTGILSNQPQHF
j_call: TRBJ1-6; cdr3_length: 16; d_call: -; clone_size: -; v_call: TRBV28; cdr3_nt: TGTGCCAGCCTGACGACGGGGGTCGACTATAATTCACCCCTCCACTTT; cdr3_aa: CASLTTGVDYNSPLHF
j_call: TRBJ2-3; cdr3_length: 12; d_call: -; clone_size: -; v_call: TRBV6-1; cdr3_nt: TGTGCCAGCAGTCCAACCACAGATACGCAGTATTTT; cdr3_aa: CASSPTTDTQYF
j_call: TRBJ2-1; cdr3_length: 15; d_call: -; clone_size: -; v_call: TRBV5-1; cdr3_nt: TGCGCCAGCAGCCTCAGTACGACGACCTACAATGAGCAGTTCTTC; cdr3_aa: CASSLSTTTYNEQFF
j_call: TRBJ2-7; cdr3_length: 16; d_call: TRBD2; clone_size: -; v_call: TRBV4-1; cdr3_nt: TGCGCCAGCAGCCTTAGCGGACTAGCTGCTTCCTACGAGCAGTACTTC; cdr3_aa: CASSLSGLAASYEQYF
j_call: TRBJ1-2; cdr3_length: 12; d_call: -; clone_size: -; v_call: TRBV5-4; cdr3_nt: TGTGCCAGCAGCTTACAGGGAGATGGCTACACCTTC; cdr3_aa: CASSLQGDGYTF
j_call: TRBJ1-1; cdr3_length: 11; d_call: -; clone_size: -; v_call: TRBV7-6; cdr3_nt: TGTGCCAGCAGCCCTATCACTGAAGCTTTCTTT; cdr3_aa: CASSPITEAFF
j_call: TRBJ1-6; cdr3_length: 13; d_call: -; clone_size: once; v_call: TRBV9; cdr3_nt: TGTGCCAGCAGCGTAGTGGAGGCGCCACCCCTCCACTTT; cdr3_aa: CASSVVEAPPLHF
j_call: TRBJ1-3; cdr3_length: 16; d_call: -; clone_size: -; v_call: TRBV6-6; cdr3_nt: TGTGCCAGCAGTTACGGCGGCAGGGTGGCTCAGGACACCATATATTTT; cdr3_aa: CASSYGGRVAQDTIYF
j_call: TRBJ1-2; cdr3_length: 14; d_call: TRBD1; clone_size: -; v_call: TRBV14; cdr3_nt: TGTGCCAGCAGCCATCGACAGGGGTACGGCGGCTACACCTTC; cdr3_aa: CASSHRQGYGGYTF
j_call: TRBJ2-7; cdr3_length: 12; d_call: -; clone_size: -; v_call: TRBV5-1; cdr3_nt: TGCGCCAGCAGCCAATCAAGCTACGAGCAGTACTTC; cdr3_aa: CASSQSSYEQYF
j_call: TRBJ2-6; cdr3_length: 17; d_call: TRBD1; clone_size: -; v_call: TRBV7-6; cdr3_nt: TGTGCCAGCAGCTCGGGACAGGGGAACTCTGGGGCCAACGTCCTGACTTTC; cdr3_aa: CASSSGQGNSGANVLTF
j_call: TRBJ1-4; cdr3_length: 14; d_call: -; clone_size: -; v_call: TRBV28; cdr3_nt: TGTGCCTGCGAGGAGGGACCAACTAATGAAAAACTGTTTTTT; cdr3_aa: CACEEGPTNEKLFF
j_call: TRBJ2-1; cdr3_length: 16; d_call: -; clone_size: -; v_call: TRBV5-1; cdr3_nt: TGCGCCAGCAGCCCTGAGGCGGGCGGGTCCTACAATGAGCAGTTCTTC; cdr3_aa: CASSPEAGGSYNEQFF
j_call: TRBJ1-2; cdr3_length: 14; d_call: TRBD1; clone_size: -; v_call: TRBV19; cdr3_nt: TGTGCCAGTAGTACATCTGGGACAGGCTATGGCTACACCTTC; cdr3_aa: CASSTSGTGYGYTF
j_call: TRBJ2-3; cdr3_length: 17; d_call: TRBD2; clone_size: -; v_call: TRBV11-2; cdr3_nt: TGTGCCAGCAGCTTATTAGGACTAGGTAGGGTCGCAGATACGCAGTATTTT; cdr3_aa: CASSLLGLGRVADTQYF
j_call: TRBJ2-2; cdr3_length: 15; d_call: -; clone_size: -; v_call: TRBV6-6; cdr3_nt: TGTGCCAGCACCCTCGACAGGGACTCCACCGGGGAGCTGTTTTTT; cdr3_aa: CASTLDRDSTGELFF
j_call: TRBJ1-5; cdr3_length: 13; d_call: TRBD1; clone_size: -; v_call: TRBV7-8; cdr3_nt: TGTGCCAGCAGCTCGGACAGGGGCCAGCCCCAGCATTTT; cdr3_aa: CASSSDRGQPQHF
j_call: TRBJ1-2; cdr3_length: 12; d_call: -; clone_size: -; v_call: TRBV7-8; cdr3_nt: TGTGCCAGCAGCCCCCCTAGTGAAAGCTACACCTTC; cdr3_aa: CASSPPSESYTF
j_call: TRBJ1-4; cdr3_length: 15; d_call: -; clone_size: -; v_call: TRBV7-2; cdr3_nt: TGTGCCAGCAGCTTAAGGGCTCGCGACGCAGAAAAACTGTTTTTT; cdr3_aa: CASSLRARDAEKLFF
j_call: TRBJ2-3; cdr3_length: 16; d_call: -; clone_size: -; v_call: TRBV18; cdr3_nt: TGTGCCAGCTCACCAACGGGACCTCCCTTCACAGATACGCAGTATTTT; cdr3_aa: CASSPTGPPFTDTQYF
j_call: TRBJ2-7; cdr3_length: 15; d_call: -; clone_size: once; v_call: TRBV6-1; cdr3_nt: TGTGCCAGCAAACTGGAGGGGACGACAGTTCGGGAGCAGTACTTC; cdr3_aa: CASKLEGTTVREQYF
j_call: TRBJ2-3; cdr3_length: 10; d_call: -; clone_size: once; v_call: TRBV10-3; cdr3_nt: TGTGCCACTTTCCAGGATACGCAGTATTTT; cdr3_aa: CATFQDTQYF
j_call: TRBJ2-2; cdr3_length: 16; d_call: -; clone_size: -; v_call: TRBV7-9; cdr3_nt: TGTGCCAGCAACTTCCCATGGGGTCGGAACACCGGGGAGCTGTTTTTT; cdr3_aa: CASNFPWGRNTGELFF
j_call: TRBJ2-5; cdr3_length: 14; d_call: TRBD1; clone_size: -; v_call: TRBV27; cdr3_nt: TGTGCCAGCAGTGAAACAGGGACAGAAGAGACCCAGTACTTC; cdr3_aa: CASSETGTEETQYF
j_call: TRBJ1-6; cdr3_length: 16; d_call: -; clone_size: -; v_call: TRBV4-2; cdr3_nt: TGTGCCAGCAGCCAAGATTTGGCAGTCTATAATTCACCCCTCCACTTT; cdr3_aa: CASSQDLAVYNSPLHF
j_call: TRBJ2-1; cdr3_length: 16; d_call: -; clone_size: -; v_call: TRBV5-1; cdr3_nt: TGCGCCAGCAGCTTGGAACAGCTTACAGATTACAATGAGCAGTTCTTC; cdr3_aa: CASSLEQLTDYNEQFF
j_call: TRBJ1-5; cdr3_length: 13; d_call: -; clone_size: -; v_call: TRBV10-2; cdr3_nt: TGCGCCAGCAGTGTCCTCATTAGGGAGCCCCAGCATTTT; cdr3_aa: CASSVLIREPQHF
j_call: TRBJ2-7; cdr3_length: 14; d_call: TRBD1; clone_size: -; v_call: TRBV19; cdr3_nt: TGTGCCAGTAGTATAAGAGGGGGCGCGTACGAGCAGTACTTC; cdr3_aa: CASSIRGGAYEQYF
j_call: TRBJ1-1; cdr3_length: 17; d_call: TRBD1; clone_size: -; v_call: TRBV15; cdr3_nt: TGTGCCACCAGCAAGATTCCGGGAGGGGGCATGAACACTGAAGCTTTCTTT; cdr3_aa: CATSKIPGGGMNTEAFF
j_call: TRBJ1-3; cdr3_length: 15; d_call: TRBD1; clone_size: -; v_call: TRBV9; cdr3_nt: TGTGCCAGCGGACAGGGGCAAGCCTCTGGAAACACCATATATTTT; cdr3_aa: CASGQGQASGNTIYF
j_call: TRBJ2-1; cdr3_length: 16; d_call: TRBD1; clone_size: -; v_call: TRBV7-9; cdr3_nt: TGTGCCAGCAGCTCCACAGGGGCGAGGGCCTACAATGAGCAGTTCTTC; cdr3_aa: CASSSTGARAYNEQFF
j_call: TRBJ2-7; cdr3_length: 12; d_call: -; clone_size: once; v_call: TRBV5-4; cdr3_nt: TGTGCCAGCAGCTTGGCGTCCTACGAGCAGTACTTC; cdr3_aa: CASSLASYEQYF
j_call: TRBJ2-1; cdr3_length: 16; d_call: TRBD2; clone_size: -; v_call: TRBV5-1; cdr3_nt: TGCGCCAGCAGCTTGGTCGCGGGGGGGTCCTACAATGAGCAGTTCTTC; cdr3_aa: CASSLVAGGSYNEQFF
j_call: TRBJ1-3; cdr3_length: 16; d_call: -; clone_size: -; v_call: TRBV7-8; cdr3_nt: TGTGCCAGCAGCCCCCTCCGGGGGGCACTGGGAAACACCATATATTTT; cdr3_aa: CASSPLRGALGNTIYF
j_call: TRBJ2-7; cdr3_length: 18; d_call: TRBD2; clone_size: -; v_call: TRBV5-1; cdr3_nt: TGCGCCAGCAGCTTGGAGCTTTATTGGGCGGGGGACTCCTACGAGCAGTACTTC; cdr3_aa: CASSLELYWAGDSYEQYF
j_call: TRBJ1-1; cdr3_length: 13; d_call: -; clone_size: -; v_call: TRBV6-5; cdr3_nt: TGTGCCAGCATCGAAACAGGGAAGCCTGAAGCTTTCTTT; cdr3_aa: CASIETGKPEAFF
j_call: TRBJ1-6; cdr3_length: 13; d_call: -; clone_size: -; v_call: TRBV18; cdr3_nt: TGTGCCAGCTCATCAGGGGAAGAATCACCCCTCCACTTT; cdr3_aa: CASSSGEESPLHF
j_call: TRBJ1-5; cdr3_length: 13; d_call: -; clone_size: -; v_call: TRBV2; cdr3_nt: TGTGCCAGCAGCACGTACAGCAATCAGCCCCAGCATTTT; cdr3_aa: CASSTYSNQPQHF
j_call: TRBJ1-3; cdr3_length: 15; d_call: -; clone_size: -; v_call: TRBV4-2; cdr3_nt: TGTGCCAGCAGCCAAGAGGGGGCAGGGGCTGACACCATATATTTT; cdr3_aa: CASSQEGAGADTIYF
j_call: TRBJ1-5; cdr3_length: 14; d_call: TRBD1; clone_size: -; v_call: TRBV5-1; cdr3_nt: TGCGCCAGCAGCTTGGCAGGGGGCCAGCAGCCCCAGCATTTT; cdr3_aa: CASSLAGGQQPQHF
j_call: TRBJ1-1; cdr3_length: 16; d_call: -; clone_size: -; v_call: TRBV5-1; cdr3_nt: TGCGCCAGCAGCGCCACCCGGGCCTCTAAAGGGGCTGAAGCTTTCTTT; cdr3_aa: CASSATRASKGAEAFF
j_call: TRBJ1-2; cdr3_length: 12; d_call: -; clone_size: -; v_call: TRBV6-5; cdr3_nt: TGTGCCAGCAATCCCACGGGCTATGGCTACACCTTC; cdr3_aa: CASNPTGYGYTF
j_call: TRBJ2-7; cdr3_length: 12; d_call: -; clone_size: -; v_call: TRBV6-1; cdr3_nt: TGTGCCAGCAGTGAATCTGGGGGGAAGGAGTACTTC; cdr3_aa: CASSESGGKEYF
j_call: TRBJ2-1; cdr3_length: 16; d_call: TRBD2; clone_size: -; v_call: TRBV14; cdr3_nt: TGTGCCAGCAGCCCGTTAAACCTTGGACTAGTGGGGGGGCAGTTCTTC; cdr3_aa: CASSPLNLGLVGGQFF
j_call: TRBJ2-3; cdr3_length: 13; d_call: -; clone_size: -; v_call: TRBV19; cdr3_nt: TGTGCCAGTAGTCCCCGGTACGCAGATACGCAGTATTTT; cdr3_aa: CASSPRYADTQYF
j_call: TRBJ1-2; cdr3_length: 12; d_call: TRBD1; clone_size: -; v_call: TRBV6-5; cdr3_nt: TGTGCCAGCTTCGTGGGACAGGGGGCCTACACCTTC; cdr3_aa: CASFVGQGAYTF
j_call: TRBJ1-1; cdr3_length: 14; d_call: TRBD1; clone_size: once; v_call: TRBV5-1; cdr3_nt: TGCGCCAGCAGCCTCGACAGGGGACGAACTGAAGCTTTCTTT; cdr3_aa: CASSLDRGRTEAFF
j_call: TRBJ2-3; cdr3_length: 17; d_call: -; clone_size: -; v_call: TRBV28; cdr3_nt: TGTGCCAGCAGCCGACGAGGTAGCGGAGCGCCGACAGATACGCAGTATTTT; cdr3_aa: CASSRRGSGAPTDTQYF
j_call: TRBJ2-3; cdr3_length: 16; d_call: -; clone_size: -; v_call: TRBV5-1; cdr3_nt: TGCGCCAGCAGCCCCGGCCCAGGGGCTTACACAGATACGCAGTATTTT; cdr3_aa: CASSPGPGAYTDTQYF
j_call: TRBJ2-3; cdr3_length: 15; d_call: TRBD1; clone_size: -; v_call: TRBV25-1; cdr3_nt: TGTGCCAGCAGTGGTTGGGACAGGGCTGGGGATACGCAGTATTTT; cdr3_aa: CASSGWDRAGDTQYF
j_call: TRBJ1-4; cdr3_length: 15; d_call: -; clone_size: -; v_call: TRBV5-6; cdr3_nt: TGTGCCAGCAGCTCCCTCGGGGGACTTAATGAAAAACTGTTTTTT; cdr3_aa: CASSSLGGLNEKLFF
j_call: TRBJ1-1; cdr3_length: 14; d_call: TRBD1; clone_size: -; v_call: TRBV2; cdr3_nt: TGTGCCAGCAGTGCCAGGACAGGGACCACTGAAGCTTTCTTT; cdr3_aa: CASSARTGTTEAFF
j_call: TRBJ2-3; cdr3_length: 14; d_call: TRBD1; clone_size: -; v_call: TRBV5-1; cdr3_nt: TGCGCCAGCAGCCGTGGACAGGGACCAGATACGCAGTATTTT; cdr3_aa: CASSRGQGPDTQYF